This paragraph reports one T cell receptor beta chain. Its antigen is not identified. The entry originates in a study of PD-1 blockade in classical Hodgkin lymphoma. Study-wide points: Baseline diversity resembling that of newly diagnosed patients was seen in complete responders. Only CD4+ TCR diversity, not CD8+, had risen significantly by C4D1.

Between the trimmed V and J ends, which lost 6 bases and 2 bases, there was a span of 7 bases. This CDR3 has 12 residues. The germline gives CDR1 MDHEN, CDR2 SYDVKM. TCRdb's table, derived via immunoSEQ multiplex PCR, lists solely in-frame clones and lacks some. The sample shows more than 7,500 clones, 87% of them seen only once. The time point here: cycle 4 day 1 (C4D1), after five to seven weeks of nivolumab. Every patient experienced relapse after autologous stem cell transplantation, and brentuximab vedotin exposure varied. Sample: peripheral blood mononuclear cells (PBMCs), taken before the fourth cycle of nivolumab. J is TRBJ1-2 and V is TRBV28; D call uncertain. The clonotype was recovered from a human donor with classical Hodgkin lymphoma. Written as DNA, the CDR3 is TGTGCCAGCAGAGAGGGAAACTATGGCTACACCTTC. The encoded protein is CASREGNYGYTF.